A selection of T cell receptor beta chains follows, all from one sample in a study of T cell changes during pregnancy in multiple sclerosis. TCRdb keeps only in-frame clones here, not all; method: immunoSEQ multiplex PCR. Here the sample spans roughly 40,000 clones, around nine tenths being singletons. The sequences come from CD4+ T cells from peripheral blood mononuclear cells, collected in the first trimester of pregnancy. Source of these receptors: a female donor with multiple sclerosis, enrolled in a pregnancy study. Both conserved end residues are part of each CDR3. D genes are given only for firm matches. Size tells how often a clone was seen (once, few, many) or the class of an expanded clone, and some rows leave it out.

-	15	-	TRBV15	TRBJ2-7	CATSRDVAVSYEQYF	TGTGCCACCAGCAGAGATGTGGCCGTATCCTACGAGCAGTACTTC
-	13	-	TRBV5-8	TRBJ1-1	CASSPTGNTEAFF	TGTGCCAGCAGCCCGACAGGGAACACTGAAGCTTTCTTT
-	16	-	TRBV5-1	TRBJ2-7	CASSPGRDSISYEQYF	TGCGCCAGCAGCCCTGGTCGGGACTCAATCTCCTACGAGCAGTACTTC
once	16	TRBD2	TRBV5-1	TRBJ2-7	CASNGGGMGTYYEQYF	TGCGCCAGCAATGGGGGGGGTATGGGTACTTACTACGAGCAGTACTTC
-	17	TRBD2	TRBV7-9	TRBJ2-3	CASSLAQMRESTDTQYF	TGTGCCAGCAGCTTAGCGCAGATGCGGGAGAGCACAGATACGCAGTATTTT
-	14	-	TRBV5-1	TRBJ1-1	CASSLDQMNTEAFF	TGCGCCAGCAGCTTGGACCAGATGAACACTGAAGCTTTCTTT
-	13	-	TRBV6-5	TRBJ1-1	CASSFIGGGGAFF	TGTGCCAGCAGTTTTATTGGGGGAGGGGGAGCTTTCTTT
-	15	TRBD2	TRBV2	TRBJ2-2	CASSEALAGGRELFF	TGTGCCAGCAGTGAAGCCCTAGCGGGAGGCAGGGAGCTGTTTTTT
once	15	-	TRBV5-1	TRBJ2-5	CASSLDRTYQETQYF	TGCGCCAGCAGCTTGGACAGAACGTACCAAGAGACCCAGTACTTC
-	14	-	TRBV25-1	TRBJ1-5	CASSEELPGQPQHF	TGTGCCAGCAGTGAAGAACTTCCGGGTCAGCCCCAGCATTTT
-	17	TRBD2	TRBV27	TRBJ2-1	CASRQTSRGRFYNEQFF	TGTGCCAGCAGACAAACCTCTCGCGGGAGGTTTTACAATGAGCAGTTCTTC
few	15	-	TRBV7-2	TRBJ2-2	CASSPRSWPPGELFF	TGTGCCAGCAGCCCCCGTAGCTGGCCCCCCGGGGAGCTGTTTTTT
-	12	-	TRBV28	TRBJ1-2	CASLFGQKGYTF	TGTGCCAGCCTCTTTGGGCAGAAGGGCTACACCTTC
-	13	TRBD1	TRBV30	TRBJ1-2	CAWSADRGQSYTF	TGTGCCTGGAGTGCGGACAGGGGGCAAAGCTACACCTTC
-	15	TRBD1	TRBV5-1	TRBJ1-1	CASSPLGQGNTEAFF	TGCGCCAGCAGCCCCCTGGGACAGGGGAACACTGAAGCTTTCTTT
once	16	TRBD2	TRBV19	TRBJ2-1	CASSILLAGGRNEQFF	TGTGCCAGTAGTATCTTACTAGCGGGAGGGAGGAATGAGCAGTTCTTC
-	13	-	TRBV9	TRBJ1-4	CASSPRTKEKLFF	TGTGCCAGCAGCCCTAGGACAAAGGAAAAACTGTTTTTT
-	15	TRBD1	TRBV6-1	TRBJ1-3	CASILIQGAGNTIYF	TGTGCCAGCATTTTAATACAGGGGGCTGGAAACACCATATATTTT
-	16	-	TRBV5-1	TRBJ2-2	CASSLTSGKHAGELFF	TGCGCCAGCAGCCTAACCTCCGGGAAGCACGCCGGGGAGCTGTTTTTT
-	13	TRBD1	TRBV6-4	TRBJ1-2	CASSSDRGYGYTF	TGTGCCAGCAGTTCCGACAGGGGCTATGGCTACACCTTC
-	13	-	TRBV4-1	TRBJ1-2	CASSQETGYGYTF	TGCGCCAGCAGCCAAGAAACAGGGTATGGCTACACCTTC
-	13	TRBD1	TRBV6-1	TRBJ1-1	CASRDRAFTEAFF	TGTGCCAGCCGGGACAGGGCTTTCACTGAAGCTTTCTTT
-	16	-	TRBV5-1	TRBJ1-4	CASSLGIHGGNEKLFF	TGCGCCAGCAGCTTGGGGATCCATGGAGGGAATGAAAAACTGTTTTTT
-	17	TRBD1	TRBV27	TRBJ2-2	CASSLTGVEGHTGELFF	TGTGCCAGCAGCCTGACAGGGGTTGAAGGACACACCGGGGAGCTGTTTTTT
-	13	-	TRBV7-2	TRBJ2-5	CASSLTPQETQYF	TGTGCCAGCAGCCTTACTCCCCAAGAGACCCAGTACTTC
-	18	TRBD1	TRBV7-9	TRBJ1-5	CASSLGTGFVGSNQPQHF	TGTGCCAGCAGCTTAGGGACAGGGTTTGTCGGAAGCAATCAGCCCCAGCATTTT
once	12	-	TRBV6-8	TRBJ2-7	CASEEFEDEQYF	TGTGCCAGCGAGGAGTTCGAGGACGAGCAGTACTTC
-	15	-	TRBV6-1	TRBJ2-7	CASKENRASSYEQYF	TGTGCCAGCAAAGAAAACAGGGCAAGCTCCTACGAGCAGTACTTC
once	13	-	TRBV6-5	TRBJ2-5	CASSLHSRETQYF	TGTGCCAGCAGTTTGCATAGTCGGGAGACCCAGTACTTC
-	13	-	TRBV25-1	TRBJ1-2	CASSLYSRYGYTF	TGTGCCAGCAGCCTTTATTCCCGCTATGGCTACACCTTC
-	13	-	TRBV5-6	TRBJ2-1	CASSLANGIEQFF	TGTGCCAGCAGCTTGGCCAACGGTATTGAGCAGTTCTTC
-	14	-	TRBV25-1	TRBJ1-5	CASSAEGGNQPQHF	TGTGCCAGCAGTGCAGAGGGCGGCAATCAGCCCCAGCATTTT
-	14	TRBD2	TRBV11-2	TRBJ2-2	CASRGRGDTGELFF	TGTGCCAGCAGGGGGAGGGGCGACACCGGGGAGCTGTTTTTT
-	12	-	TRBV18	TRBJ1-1	CASSQQGTEAFF	TGTGCCAGCTCTCAACAGGGAACTGAAGCTTTCTTT
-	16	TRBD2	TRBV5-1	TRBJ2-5	CASSLVSPSGSKTQYF	TGCGCCAGCAGCTTGGTGTCGCCTAGCGGGAGCAAGACCCAGTACTTC
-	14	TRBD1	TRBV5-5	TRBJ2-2	CASSQQGAAGELFF	TGTGCCAGCAGCCAACAGGGGGCGGCCGGGGAGCTGTTTTTT
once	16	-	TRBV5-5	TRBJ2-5	CASSLVGGSIQETQYF	TGTGCCAGCAGCTTGGTTGGAGGCAGTATACAAGAGACCCAGTACTTC
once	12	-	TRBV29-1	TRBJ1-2	CSVESSPYGYTF	TGCAGCGTTGAGAGTTCCCCCTATGGCTACACCTTC
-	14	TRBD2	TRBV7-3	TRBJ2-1	CASSLASGRHEQFF	TGTGCCAGCAGCTTAGCTAGCGGGAGACACGAGCAGTTCTTC
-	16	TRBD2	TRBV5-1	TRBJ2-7	CASRPGLAGGQDEQYF	TGCGCCAGCAGACCGGGACTAGCGGGAGGGCAAGACGAGCAGTACTTC
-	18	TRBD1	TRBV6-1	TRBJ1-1	CASSEAAGTGIRATEAFF	TGTGCCAGCAGTGAAGCGGCCGGGACAGGGATAAGGGCCACTGAAGCTTTCTTT
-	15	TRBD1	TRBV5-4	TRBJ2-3	CASSPRTGSTDTQYF	TGTGCCAGCAGCCCGCGGACAGGAAGCACAGATACGCAGTATTTT
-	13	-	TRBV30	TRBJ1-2	CAWSDSEFYGYTF	TGTGCCTGGAGCGATAGCGAGTTTTATGGCTACACCTTC
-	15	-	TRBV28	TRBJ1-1	CASSFQSGRATEAFF	TGTGCCAGCAGTTTCCAGTCTGGCAGGGCCACTGAAGCTTTCTTT
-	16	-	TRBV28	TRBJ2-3	CASSLSSGAGTDTQYF	TGTGCCAGCAGTTTATCATCAGGGGCCGGCACAGATACGCAGTATTTT
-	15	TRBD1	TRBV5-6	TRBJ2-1	CASSREDRPYNEQFF	TGTGCCAGCAGCCGTGAGGACAGGCCCTACAATGAGCAGTTCTTC
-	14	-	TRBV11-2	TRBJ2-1	CASSNSLASMEQFF	TGTGCCAGCAGCAACAGCCTAGCGTCCATGGAGCAGTTCTTC
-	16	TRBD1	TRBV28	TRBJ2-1	CASSGSGTGSYNEQFF	TGTGCCAGCAGTGGATCCGGGACAGGCTCCTACAATGAGCAGTTCTTC
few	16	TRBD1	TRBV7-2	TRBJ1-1	CASSLVPTGVNTEAFF	TGTGCCAGCAGCTTAGTCCCGACAGGGGTGAACACTGAAGCTTTCTTT
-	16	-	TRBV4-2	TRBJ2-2	CASSQPGGGGTGELFF	TGTGCCAGCAGCCAACCAGGGGGCGGGGGCACCGGGGAGCTGTTTTTT
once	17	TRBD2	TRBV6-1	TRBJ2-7	CASSERASGELFYEQYF	TGTGCCAGCAGTGAAAGGGCTAGCGGGGAACTCTTCTACGAGCAGTACTTC
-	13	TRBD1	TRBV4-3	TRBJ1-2	CASSQDRGHGYTF	TGCGCCAGCAGCCAAGACAGGGGGCACGGCTACACCTTC
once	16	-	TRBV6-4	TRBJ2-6	CASSDSWGAGANVLTF	TGTGCCAGCAGTGACTCATGGGGAGCTGGGGCCAACGTCCTGACTTTC